Below, one TCR beta chain is given with its context. Its cognate antigen is unknown. The method was immunoSEQ multiplex PCR; TCRdb's version includes in-frame clones alone and lacks a portion of them. The sample contains over 10,000 clones, around three quarters of which appear only once. Germline trimming cut 5 bases from V and 5 bases from J; bases unmatched to any gene: 8. Germline CDR1 SQVTM, CDR2 ANQGSEA. The CDR3 length is 14 residues. This entry is derived from a study of PD-1 blockade in classical Hodgkin lymphoma. Findings of the study overall: Prior therapy or disease activity may underlie the repertoire differences, whose causes remain undefined. Patients newly diagnosed and complete responders had comparable baseline diversity. Lower baseline TCR diversity was reported for newly diagnosed patients than for healthy donors.

The patients all showed relapse after autologous stem cell transplantation, while their brentuximab vedotin exposure varied. Progressive disease, partial response or complete response was each patient's best response. Source: peripheral blood mononuclear cells (PBMCs), taken at baseline. The gene calls are TRBV29-1 and TRBJ2-1; the match to TRBD1 covers 8 bases. The sequence came from a human donor with classical Hodgkin lymphoma. CDR3 loop: CSVFDRGENNEQFF. For the CDR3, the DNA is TGCAGCGTTTTCGACAGGGGAGAGAACAATGAGCAGTTCTTC.